The rows below give T cell receptor beta chains drawn from one sample of a study of blood T cell repertoires in COVID-19. Produced via immunoSEQ multiplex PCR; TCRdb's table is partial and in-frame only. This sample carries 150,000 or so clones, roughly 84% of them seen once, and the ten largest clones take approximately 7.1%. The sample consisted of peripheral blood. The source of these receptors is a woman in her forties or fifties in a cohort sampled during active or convalescent COVID-19. Each CDR3 is given with its conserved first and last residue. D genes are given only for firm matches. The size entry is marked missing in some rows and otherwise reads once, few, many or a size class.

j_call d_call clone_size v_call cdr3_aa cdr3_nt
TRBJ1-5 TRBD1 - TRBV7-9 CASSSTGANNQPQHF TGTGCCAGCAGTTCGACAGGGGCCAACAATCAGCCCCAGCATTTT
TRBJ2-7 TRBD1 - TRBV5-1 CASSLDGQGAYEQYF TGCGCCAGCAGCTTGGACGGACAGGGCGCCTACGAGCAGTACTTC
TRBJ1-4 - - TRBV9 CASSRGGEPYEKLFF TGTGCCAGCAGCCGCGGGGGGGAGCCGTACGAAAAACTGTTTTTT
TRBJ1-4 TRBD1 - TRBV9 CASSPQGLGEKLFF TGTGCCAGCAGCCCACAGGGGCTTGGTGAAAAACTGTTTTTT
TRBJ2-2 TRBD1 once TRBV14 CASRTTGPKTGELFF TGTGCCAGCAGGACGACAGGGCCTAAGACCGGGGAGCTGTTTTTT
TRBJ2-5 - - TRBV2 CASSELQETQYF TGTGCCAGCAGTGAATTGCAGGAGACCCAGTACTTC
TRBJ1-6 TRBD1 - TRBV27 CASRGQSDNSPLHF TGTGCCAGCAGGGGACAGTCCGATAATTCACCCCTCCACTTT
TRBJ1-2 - - TRBV19 CASRDTGTNYGYTF TGTGCCAGTAGGGATACAGGGACTAACTATGGCTACACCTTC
TRBJ2-7 TRBD1 - TRBV5-1 CASSFGGGQGHEQYF TGCGCCAGCAGCTTCGGAGGGGGACAGGGCCACGAGCAGTACTTC
TRBJ2-1 - - TRBV7-2 CASSLHREQFF TGTGCCAGCAGCCTGCACCGGGAGCAGTTCTTC
TRBJ1-2 TRBD1 - TRBV3-1/TRBV3-2 CASSQPGQGRSYGYTF TGTGCCAGCAGCCAACCGGGACAGGGGAGATCCTATGGCTACACCTTC
TRBJ1-4 - once TRBV18 CASSPLSVEYEKLFF TGTGCCAGCTCACCACTTTCGGTAGAGTATGAAAAACTGTTTTTT
TRBJ1-5 - - TRBV6-2/TRBV6-3 CASSYVLIAREPQHF TGTGCCAGCAGTTACGTGTTGATTGCACGGGAGCCCCAGCATTTT
TRBJ1-1 TRBD1 - TRBV7-8 CASSYRGTRSEAFF TGTGCCAGCAGCTACAGGGGCACCAGATCTGAAGCTTTCTTT
TRBJ1-3 - - TRBV5-4 CASSLRQALSGNTIYF TGTGCCAGCAGCTTACGACAGGCTCTTTCTGGAAACACCATATATTTT
TRBJ2-5 TRBD1 - TRBV4-1 CASSRPTGAFQETQYF TGCGCCAGCAGCCGGCCGACAGGGGCCTTCCAAGAGACCCAGTACTTC
TRBJ1-1 TRBD1 - TRBV7-8 CASNGEKEQGAFTEAFF TGTGCCAGCAACGGTGAAAAAGAACAGGGGGCGTTCACTGAAGCTTTCTTT
TRBJ2-1 TRBD1 - TRBV7-2 CASSLGQGETGEQFF TGTGCCAGCAGCTTAGGGCAGGGGGAGACGGGTGAGCAGTTCTTC
TRBJ1-1 - - TRBV10-3 CAISDLTVAFF TGTGCCATCAGTGATCTAACCGTAGCTTTCTTT
TRBJ2-5 - - TRBV11-2 CASSLLSNWETQYF TGTGCCAGCAGCTTATTAAGCAATTGGGAGACCCAGTACTTC
TRBJ1-2 - - TRBV7-8 CASSLLSFYGYTF TGTGCCAGCAGCTTATTGAGCTTCTATGGCTACACCTTC
TRBJ1-6 - - TRBV2 CASPKSGTGNSPLHF TGTGCCAGCCCAAAAAGCGGGACGGGAAATTCACCCCTCCACTTT
TRBJ1-6 - - TRBV3-1/TRBV3-2 CASSQLGGRSYNSPLHF TGTGCCAGCAGCCAATTGGGGGGTAGGTCCTATAATTCACCCCTCCACTTT
TRBJ1-2 - - TRBV2 CASSEKGRANYGYTF TGTGCCAGCAGTGAAAAGGGGAGGGCTAACTATGGCTACACCTTC
TRBJ2-2 TRBD2 - TRBV12-3/TRBV12-4 CAWGLAGSGELFF TGTGCATGGGGGCTAGCGGGGAGCGGGGAGCTGTTTTTT
TRBJ2-7 - - TRBV7-9 CASSLTAHGGHEQYF TGTGCCAGCAGCTTAACTGCGCACGGGGGGCACGAGCAGTACTTC
TRBJ2-7 TRBD1 - TRBV4-1 CASSHTTGVFYEQYF TGCGCCAGCAGCCATACGACAGGGGTGTTTTACGAGCAGTACTTC
TRBJ2-2 TRBD1 - TRBV6-6 CASDGRGLGGELFF TGTGCCAGCGACGGCAGGGGGCTGGGCGGGGAGCTGTTTTTT
TRBJ2-7 - - TRBV6-5 CATKLNYEQYF TGTGCCACCAAACTAAACTACGAGCAGTACTTC
TRBJ2-2 - - TRBV6-5 CASRTVTGELFF TGTGCCAGCAGGACTGTCACCGGGGAGCTGTTTTTT
TRBJ1-3 - - TRBV5-4 CASSLSSQWGNTIYF TGTGCCAGCAGCTTGTCTTCCCAGTGGGGAAACACCATATATTTT
TRBJ2-2 TRBD1 many TRBV5-6 CASSLDRGYTGELFF TGTGCCAGCAGCTTGGACAGGGGCTACACCGGGGAGCTGTTTTTT
TRBJ2-5 - - TRBV9 CASSPRGMQETQYF TGTGCCAGCAGCCCCCGAGGGATGCAAGAGACCCAGTACTTC
TRBJ1-2 - - TRBV4-1 CASSQALLEYGYTF TGCGCCAGCAGCCAAGCTTTGTTAGAGTACGGCTACACCTTC
TRBJ2-1 - - TRBV5-1 CASSLVSQRAYNEQFF TGCGCCAGCAGCTTGGTTTCCCAGCGGGCCTACAATGAGCAGTTCTTC